This note documents a single T cell receptor (beta chain) sequence. This table comes from immunoSEQ multiplex PCR, and its TCRdb copy is limited to in-frame clones, with some not included. Of about 120,000 clones in the sample, approximately 95% were seen once. This sample was taken from a study of T cell changes during pregnancy in multiple sclerosis. Germline loops: CDR1 SQVTM, CDR2 ANQGSEA. Trimming left V 3 bases short and J 6 bases short, with 2 bases between. The CDR3 extends over 9 amino acids. This chain links TRBV29-1 with TRBJ1-2; no firm D call. Sequencing used peripheral blood, obtained before pregnancy. The origin of this receptor is a female donor with multiple sclerosis, enrolled in a pregnancy study. The CDR3 coding sequence is TGCAGCGTTGATAATGGCTACACCTTC. Encoded protein: CSVDNGYTF.